This T cell receptor (beta chain) comes out of a study of OX40 agonist ivuxolimab in advanced cancers. About the study: The dose-escalation cohort had hepatocellular carcinoma, melanoma, renal cell or head and neck cancer. General observations from the study: Clonal expansion was seen in CD4+ and CD8+ blood T cells by week 6 at 0.1 to 3.0 mg/kg. Low normalized T-cell clonal expansion also characterized some of the nonresponders.

Germline loops: CDR1 MNHNY, CDR2 SVGAGI (reference sequence). Trimming removed 9 bases from V and 2 bases from J, with 17 bases in between. This CDR3 has 14 amino acids. The timepoints at which blood was sampled were baseline, cycle 4 day 1, and cycle 7 day 1. In regard to this clone: Antigen unknown. This same CDR3 is encoded by further DNA sequences in the sample.

Libraries were prepared by immunoSEQ multiplex PCR; TCRdb keeps only in-frame clonotypes and omits some of them. This table has approximately 41,000 clones, around 90% appearing once. Sample: CD4+ or CD8+ T cells sorted from blood, taken in a trial of the OX40 agonist ivuxolimab. This clonotype was sampled from an adult with an advanced solid tumor such as melanoma, head and neck, liver or kidney cancer. The rearrangement uses TRBV6-6 and TRBJ2-7; D may correspond to TRBD1 or TRBD2 (6 bases each). The CDR3 spells CASGGGQMTYEQYF. CDR3 sequence (DNA): TGTGCCAGTGGAGGGGGACAAATGACCTACGAGCAGTACTTC.